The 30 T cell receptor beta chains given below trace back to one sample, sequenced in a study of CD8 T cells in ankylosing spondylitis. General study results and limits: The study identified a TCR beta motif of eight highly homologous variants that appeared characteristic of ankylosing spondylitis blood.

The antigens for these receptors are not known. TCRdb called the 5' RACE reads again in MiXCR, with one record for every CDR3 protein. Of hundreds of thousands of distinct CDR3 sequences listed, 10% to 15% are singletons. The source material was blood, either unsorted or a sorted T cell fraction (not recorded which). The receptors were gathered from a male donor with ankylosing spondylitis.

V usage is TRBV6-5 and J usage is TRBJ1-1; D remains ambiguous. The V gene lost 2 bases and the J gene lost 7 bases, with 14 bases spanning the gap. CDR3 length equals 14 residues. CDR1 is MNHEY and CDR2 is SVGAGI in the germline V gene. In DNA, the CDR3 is TGTGCCAGCAGTTACGTCCTACGGGGAGTTGAAGCTTTCTTT. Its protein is CASSYVLRGVEAFF.

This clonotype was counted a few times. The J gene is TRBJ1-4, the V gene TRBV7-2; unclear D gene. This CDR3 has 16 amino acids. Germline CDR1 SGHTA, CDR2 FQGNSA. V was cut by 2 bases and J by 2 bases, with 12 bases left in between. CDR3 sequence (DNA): TGTGCCAGCAGCTTAAACGGTTGGCCTACTAATGAAAAACTGTTTTTT. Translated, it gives CASSLNGWPTNEKLFF. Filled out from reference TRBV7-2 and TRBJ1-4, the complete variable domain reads GAGVSQSPSNKVTEKGKDVELRCDPISGHTALYWYRQSLGQGLEFLIYFQGNSAPDKSGLPSDRFSAERTGGSVSTLTIQRTQQEDSAVYLCASSLNGWPTNEKLFFGSGTQLSVL.

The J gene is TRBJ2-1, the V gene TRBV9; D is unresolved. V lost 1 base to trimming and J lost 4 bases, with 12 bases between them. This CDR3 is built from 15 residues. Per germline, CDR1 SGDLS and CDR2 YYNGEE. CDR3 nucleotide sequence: TGTGCCAGCAGCGTATCAGGAGTATCTTACAATGAGCAGTTCTTC. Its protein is CASSVSGVSYNEQFF.

The CDR3 nucleotides read TGCGCCAGCAGCTTGGTTACCGGGAGCTGGTCGGTGTACTTC. Translated, it gives CASSLVTGSWSVYF. The chain combines TRBV5-1 with TRBJ2-7, with D possibly being TRBD2 (6 bases). V lost 0 bases and J 12 bases, leaving 19 bases between the germline ends. Germline V gene lookup returns CDR1 SGHRS and CDR2 YFSETQ. This CDR3 region has 14 residues.

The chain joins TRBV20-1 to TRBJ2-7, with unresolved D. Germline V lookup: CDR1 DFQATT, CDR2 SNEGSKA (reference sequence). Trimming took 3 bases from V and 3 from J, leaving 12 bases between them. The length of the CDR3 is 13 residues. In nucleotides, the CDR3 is TGCAGTGCTAGGTCCCACCCAGACTACGAGCAGTACTTC. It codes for CSARSHPDYEQYF.

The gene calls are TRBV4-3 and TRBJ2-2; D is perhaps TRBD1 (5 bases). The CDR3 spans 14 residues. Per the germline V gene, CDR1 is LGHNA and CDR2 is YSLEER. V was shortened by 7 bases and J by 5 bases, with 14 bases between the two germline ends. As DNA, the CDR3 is TGCGCCAGCAAAAGGCAGGGCGGAACCGGGGAGCTGTTTTTT. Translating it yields CASKRQGGTGELFF.

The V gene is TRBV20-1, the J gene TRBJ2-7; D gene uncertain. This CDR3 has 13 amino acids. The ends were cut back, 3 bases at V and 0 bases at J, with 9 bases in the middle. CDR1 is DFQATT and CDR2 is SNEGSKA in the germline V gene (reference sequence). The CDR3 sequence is CSASRISSYEQYF. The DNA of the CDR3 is TGCAGTGCTAGCCGGATTAGCTCCTACGAGCAGTACTTC.

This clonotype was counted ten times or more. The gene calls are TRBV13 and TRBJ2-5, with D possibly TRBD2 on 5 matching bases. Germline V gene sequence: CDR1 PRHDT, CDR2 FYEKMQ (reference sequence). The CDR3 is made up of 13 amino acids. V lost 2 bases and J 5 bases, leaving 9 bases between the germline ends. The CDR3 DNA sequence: TGTGCCAGCAGCTTACGGGGTTCGGAGACCCAGTACTTC. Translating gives CASSLRGSETQYF.

The CDR3 spells CASSPLPGQRTDTQYF. In DNA, the CDR3 is TGTGCCAGCTCACCACTACCGGGACAGAGAACAGATACGCAGTATTTT. The chain uses TRBV18 and TRBJ2-3, with 7 bases that match TRBD1. The CDR3 is 16 residues long. Looked up from germline, CDR1 is KGHSH and CDR2 is LQKENI. Losses at the gene ends were 1 base for V and 3 bases for J; bases not matched to a gene: 7.

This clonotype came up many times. The CDR3, as DNA: TGTGCCACCAGTGATTCGAACACTCCGTATGGCTACACCTTC. Protein: CATSDSNTPYGYTF. The chain uses TRBV24-1 and TRBJ1-2; no firm D call. This CDR3 contains 14 residues. V was shortened by 2 bases and J by 5 bases, with 11 bases between the two germline ends. The germline V gene encodes CDR1 KGHDR and CDR2 SFDVKD.

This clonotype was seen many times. CDR3 sequence reads: CSSRPVLGGSYNEQFF. The CDR3 nucleotides read TGCAGCTCGCGGCCGGTACTAGGTGGATCCTACAATGAGCAGTTCTTC. This chain connects TRBV29-1 to TRBJ2-1; TRBD2 might be the D (5 bases). V dropped 8 bases and J dropped 1 base, with 21 bases sitting between them. The germline CDR1 and CDR2 sequences are SQVTM and ANQGSEA. CDR3 length equals 16 residues.

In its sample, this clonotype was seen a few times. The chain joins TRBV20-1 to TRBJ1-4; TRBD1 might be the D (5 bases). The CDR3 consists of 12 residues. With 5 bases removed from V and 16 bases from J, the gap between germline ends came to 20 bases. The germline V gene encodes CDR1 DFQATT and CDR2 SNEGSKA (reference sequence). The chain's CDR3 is CSAGKRDAVGFF. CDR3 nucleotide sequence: TGCAGTGCTGGCAAGAGGGACGCGGTGGGGTTTTTT.

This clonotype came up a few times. The CDR3 loop is CASSARRTGPSSYNEQFF. The CDR3 bases are TGTGCCAGCAGCGCTCGTCGGACAGGCCCTAGCTCCTACAATGAGCAGTTCTTC. The chain uses TRBV11-2 and TRBJ2-1, with 7 bases matching TRBD1. Germline lookup yields CDR1 SGHAT and CDR2 FQNNGV. V lost 5 bases to trimming and J lost 0 bases; unmatched junction nucleotides: 13. The CDR3 length is 18 residues. Together with reference TRBV11-2 and TRBJ2-1, the CDR3 gives the full variable domain: EAGVAQSPRYKIIEKRQSVAFWCNPISGHATLYWYQQILGQGPKLLIQFQNNGVVDDSQLPKDRFSAERLKGVDSTLKIQPAKLEDSAVYLCASSARRTGPSSYNEQFFGPGTRLTVL.

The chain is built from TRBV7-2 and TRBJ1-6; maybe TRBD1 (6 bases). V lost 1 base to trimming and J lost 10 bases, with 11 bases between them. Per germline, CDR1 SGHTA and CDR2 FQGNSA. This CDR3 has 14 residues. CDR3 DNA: TGTGCCAGCAGCTTAGTAGGGACACGGTCACCCCTCCACTTT. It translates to CASSLVGTRSPLHF.

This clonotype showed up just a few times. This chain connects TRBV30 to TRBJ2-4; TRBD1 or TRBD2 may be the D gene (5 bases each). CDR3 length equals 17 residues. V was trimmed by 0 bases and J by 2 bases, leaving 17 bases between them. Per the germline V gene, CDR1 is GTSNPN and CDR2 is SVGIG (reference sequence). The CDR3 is CAWSVSVFGGSKNIQYF. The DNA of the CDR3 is TGTGCCTGGAGTGTGTCTGTTTTTGGGGGATCCAAAAACATTCAGTACTTC.

The CDR3 protein is CASRRDRGQGTEAFF. DNA of the CDR3: TGTGCCAGCAGGAGGGACAGGGGGCAAGGCACTGAAGCTTTCTTT. The chain joins TRBV2 to TRBJ1-1; 12 bases match TRBD1. Losses at the gene ends were 6 bases for V and 4 bases for J; bases not matched to a gene: 6. Per the germline V gene, CDR1 is SNHLY and CDR2 is FYNNEI. This CDR3 region has 15 residues. The full variable domain, with the rest looked up from reference TRBV2 and TRBJ1-1, is EPEVTQTPSHQVTQMGQEVILRCVPISNHLYFYWYRQILGQKVEFLVSFYNNEISEKSEIFDDQFSVERPDGSNFTLKIRSTKLEDSAMYFCASRRDRGQGTEAFFGQGTRLTVV.

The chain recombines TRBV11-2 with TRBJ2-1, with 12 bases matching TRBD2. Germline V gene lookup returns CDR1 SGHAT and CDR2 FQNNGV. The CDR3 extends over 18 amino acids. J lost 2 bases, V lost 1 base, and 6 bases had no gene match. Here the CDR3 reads CASSLGVLAGGPYNEQFF. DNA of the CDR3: TGTGCCAGCAGCTTAGGGGTCCTAGCGGGGGGGCCCTACAATGAGCAGTTCTTC.

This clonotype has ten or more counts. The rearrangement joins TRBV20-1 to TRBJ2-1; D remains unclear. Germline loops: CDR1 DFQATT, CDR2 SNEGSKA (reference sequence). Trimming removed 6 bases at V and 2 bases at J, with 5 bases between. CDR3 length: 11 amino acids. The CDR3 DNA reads TGCAGTGCCACTCCCTACAATGAGCAGTTCTTC. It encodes CSATPYNEQFF.

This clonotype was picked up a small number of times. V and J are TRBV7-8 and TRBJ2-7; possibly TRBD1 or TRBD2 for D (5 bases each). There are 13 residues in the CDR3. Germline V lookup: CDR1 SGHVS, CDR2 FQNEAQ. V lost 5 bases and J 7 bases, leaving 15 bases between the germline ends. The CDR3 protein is CASSPARRTEQYF. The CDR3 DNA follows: TGTGCCAGCAGCCCCGCGAGGAGGACAGAGCAGTACTTC.

The CDR3 DNA is TGTGCCAGCAGTTTAACACGGGGAGGGATAGATACGCAGTATTTT. Translated, it gives CASSLTRGGIDTQYF. This chain uses TRBV6-5 with TRBJ2-3; TRBD2 aligns across 7 bases. The germline CDR1 and CDR2 sequences are MNHEY and SVGAGI. CDR3 length: 15 amino acids. Trimming took 4 bases from V and 5 from J; bases not matched to a gene: 9.

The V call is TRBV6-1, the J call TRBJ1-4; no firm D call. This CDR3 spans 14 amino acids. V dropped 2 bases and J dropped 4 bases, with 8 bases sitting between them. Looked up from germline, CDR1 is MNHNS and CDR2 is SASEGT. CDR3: CASSEPSDNEKLFF. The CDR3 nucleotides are TGTGCCAGCAGTGAACCGAGCGATAATGAAAAACTGTTTTTT.

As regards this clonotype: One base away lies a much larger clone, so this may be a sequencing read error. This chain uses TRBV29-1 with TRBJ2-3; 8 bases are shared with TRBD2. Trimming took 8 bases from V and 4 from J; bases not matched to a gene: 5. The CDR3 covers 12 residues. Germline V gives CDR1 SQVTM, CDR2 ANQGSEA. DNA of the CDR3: TGCAGCCGGGAGGGGGGCTCAGATACGCAGTATTTT. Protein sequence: CSREGGSDTQYF.

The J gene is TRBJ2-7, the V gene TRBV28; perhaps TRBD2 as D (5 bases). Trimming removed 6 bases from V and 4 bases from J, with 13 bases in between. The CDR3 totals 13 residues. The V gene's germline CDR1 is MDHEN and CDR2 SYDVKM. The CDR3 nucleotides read TGTGCCAGCAGCCTGAGGGAGTTATACGAGCAGTACTTC. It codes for CASSLRELYEQYF. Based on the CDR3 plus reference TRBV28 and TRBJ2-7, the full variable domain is DVKVTQSSRYLVKRTGEKVFLECVQDMDHENMFWYRQDPGLGLRLIYFSYDVKMKEKGDIPEGYSVSREKKERFSLILESASTNQTSMYLCASSLRELYEQYFGPGTRLTVT.

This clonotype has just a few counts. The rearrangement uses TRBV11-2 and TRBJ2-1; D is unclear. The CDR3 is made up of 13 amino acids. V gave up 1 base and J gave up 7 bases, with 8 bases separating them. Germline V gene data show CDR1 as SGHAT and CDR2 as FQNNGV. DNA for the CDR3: TGTGCCAGCAGCTTAGTGGCCGAGAATGAGCAGTTCTTC. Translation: CASSLVAENEQFF.

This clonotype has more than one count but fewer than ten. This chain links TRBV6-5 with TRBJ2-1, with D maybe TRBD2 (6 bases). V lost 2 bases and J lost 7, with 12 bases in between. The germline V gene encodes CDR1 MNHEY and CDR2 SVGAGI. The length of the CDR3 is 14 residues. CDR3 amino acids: CASSYRGARNEQFF. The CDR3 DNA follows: TGTGCCAGCAGTTACCGCGGGGCTAGGAATGAGCAGTTCTTC.

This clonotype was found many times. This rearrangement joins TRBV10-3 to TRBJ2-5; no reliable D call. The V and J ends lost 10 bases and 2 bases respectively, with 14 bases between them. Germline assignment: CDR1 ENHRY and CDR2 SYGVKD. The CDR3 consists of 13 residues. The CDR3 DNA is TGTGCCAGCCAAGTATCCGGGCAAGAGACCCAGTACTTC. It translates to CASQVSGQETQYF.

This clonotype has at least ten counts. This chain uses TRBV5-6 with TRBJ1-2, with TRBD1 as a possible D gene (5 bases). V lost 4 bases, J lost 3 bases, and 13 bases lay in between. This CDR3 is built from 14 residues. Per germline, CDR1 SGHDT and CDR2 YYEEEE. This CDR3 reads CASSGTGTYYGYTF. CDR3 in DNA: TGTGCCAGCAGCGGCACCGGGACCTACTATGGCTACACCTTC.

CDR3 bases: TGTGCCAGCGAGGGCGGAAGCAATCAGCCCCAGCATTTT. It translates to CASEGGSNQPQHF. The V call is TRBV28, the J call TRBJ1-5; D not resolved. Germline CDR1 MDHEN, CDR2 SYDVKM. V was pared by 8 bases and J by 1 base, with 9 bases between. The CDR3 totals 13 residues. The whole variable domain, filled in from reference TRBV28 and TRBJ1-5, reads DVKVTQSSRYLVKRTGEKVFLECVQDMDHENMFWYRQDPGLGLRLIYFSYDVKMKEKGDIPEGYSVSREKKERFSLILESASTNQTSMYLCASEGGSNQPQHFGDGTRLSIL.

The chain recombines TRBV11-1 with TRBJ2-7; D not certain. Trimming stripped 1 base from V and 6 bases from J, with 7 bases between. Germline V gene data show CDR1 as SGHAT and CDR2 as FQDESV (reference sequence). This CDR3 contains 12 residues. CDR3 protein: CASSLGLSEQYF. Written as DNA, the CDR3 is TGTGCCAGCAGCTTAGGTCTATCCGAGCAGTACTTC.

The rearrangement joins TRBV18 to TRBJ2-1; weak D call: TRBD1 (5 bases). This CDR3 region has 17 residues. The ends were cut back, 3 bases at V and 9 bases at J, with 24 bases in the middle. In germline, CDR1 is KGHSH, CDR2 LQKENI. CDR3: CASSPPTDTQRDSEQFF. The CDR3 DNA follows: TGTGCCAGCTCACCCCCCACGGATACGCAAAGAGACAGTGAGCAGTTCTTC.